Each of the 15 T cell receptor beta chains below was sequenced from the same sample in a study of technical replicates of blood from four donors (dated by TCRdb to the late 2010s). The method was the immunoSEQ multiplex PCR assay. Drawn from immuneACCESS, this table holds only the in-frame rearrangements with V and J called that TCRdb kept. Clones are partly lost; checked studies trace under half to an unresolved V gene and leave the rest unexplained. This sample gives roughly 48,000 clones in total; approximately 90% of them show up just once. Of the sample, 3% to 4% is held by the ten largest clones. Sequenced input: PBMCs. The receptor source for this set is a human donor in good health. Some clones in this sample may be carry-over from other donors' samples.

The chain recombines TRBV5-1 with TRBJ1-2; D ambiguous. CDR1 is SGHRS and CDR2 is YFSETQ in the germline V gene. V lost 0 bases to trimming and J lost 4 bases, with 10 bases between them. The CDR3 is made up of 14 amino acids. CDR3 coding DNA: TGCGCCAGCAGCTTGGACTTCCCTTCCTATGGCTACACCTTC. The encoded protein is CASSLDFPSYGYTF.

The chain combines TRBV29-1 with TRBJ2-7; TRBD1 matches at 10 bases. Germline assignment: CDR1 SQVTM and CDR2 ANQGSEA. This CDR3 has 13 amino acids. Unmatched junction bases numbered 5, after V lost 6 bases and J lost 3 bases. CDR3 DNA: TGCAGCGTGAATGGGGACAGGGGCTACGAGCAGTACTTC. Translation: CSVNGDRGYEQYF.

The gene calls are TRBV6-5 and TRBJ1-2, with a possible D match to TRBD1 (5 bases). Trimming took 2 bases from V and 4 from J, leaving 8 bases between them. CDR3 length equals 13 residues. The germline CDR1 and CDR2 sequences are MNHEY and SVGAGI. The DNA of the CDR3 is TGTGCCAGCAGTTACAGGGGTCTCTATGGCTACACCTTC. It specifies CASSYRGLYGYTF.

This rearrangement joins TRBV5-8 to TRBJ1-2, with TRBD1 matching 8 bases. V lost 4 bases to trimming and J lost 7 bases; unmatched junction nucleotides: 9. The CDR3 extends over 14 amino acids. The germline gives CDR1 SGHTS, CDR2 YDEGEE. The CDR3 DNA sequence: TGTGCCAGCAGCGCTCCGGGACAGGCCTTTGGCTACACCTTC. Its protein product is CASSAPGQAFGYTF.

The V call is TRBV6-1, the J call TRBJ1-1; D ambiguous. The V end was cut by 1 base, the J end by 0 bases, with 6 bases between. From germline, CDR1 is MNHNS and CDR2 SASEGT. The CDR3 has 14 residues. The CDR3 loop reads CASSEVSMNTEAFF. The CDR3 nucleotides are TGTGCCAGCAGTGAAGTCTCTATGAACACTGAAGCTTTCTTT.

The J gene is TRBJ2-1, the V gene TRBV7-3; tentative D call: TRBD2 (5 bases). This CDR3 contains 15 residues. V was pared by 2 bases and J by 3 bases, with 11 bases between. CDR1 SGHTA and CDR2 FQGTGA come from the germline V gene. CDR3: CASSLSREYYNEQFF. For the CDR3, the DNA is TGTGCCAGCAGCTTATCACGGGAATACTACAATGAGCAGTTCTTC.

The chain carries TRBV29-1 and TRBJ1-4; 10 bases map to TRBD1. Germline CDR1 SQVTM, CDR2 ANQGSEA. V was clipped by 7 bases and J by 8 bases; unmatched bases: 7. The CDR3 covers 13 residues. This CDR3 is CSGGDRGGEKLFF. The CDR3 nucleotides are TGCAGCGGCGGGGACAGGGGAGGAGAAAAACTGTTTTTT.

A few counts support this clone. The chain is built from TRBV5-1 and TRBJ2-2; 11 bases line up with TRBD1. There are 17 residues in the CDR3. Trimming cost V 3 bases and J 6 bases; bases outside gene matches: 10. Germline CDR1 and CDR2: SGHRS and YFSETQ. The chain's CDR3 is CASSYTRTGGNSGELFF. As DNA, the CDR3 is TGCGCCAGCAGCTATACTAGGACAGGGGGCAATTCCGGGGAGCTGTTTTTT. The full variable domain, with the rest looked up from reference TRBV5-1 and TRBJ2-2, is KAGVTQTPRYLIKTRGQQVTLSCSPISGHRSVSWYQQTPGQGLQFLFEYFSETQRNKGNFPGRFSGRQFSNSRSEMNVSTLELGDSALYLCASSYTRTGGNSGELFFGEGSRLTVL.

CDR3 residues: CASSVAGDQSNEQFF. CDR3 nucleotides: TGTGCCAGCAGCGTAGCGGGAGACCAATCCAATGAGCAGTTCTTC. The rearrangement joins TRBV9 to TRBJ2-1, with D possibly being TRBD2 (6 bases). Trimming removed 0 bases at V and 6 bases at J, with 13 bases between. The CDR3 is made up of 15 amino acids. Germline CDR1 and CDR2: SGDLS and YYNGEE.

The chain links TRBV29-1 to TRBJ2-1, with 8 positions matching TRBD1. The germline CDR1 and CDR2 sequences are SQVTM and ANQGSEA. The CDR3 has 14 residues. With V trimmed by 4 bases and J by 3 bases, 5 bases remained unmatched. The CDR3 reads CSVGLDRVYNEQFF. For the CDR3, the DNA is TGCAGCGTTGGACTGGACAGGGTCTACAATGAGCAGTTCTTC.

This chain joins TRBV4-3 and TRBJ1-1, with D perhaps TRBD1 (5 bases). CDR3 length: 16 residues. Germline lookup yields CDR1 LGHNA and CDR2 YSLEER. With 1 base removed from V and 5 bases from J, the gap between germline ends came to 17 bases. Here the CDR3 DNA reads TGCGCCAGCAGCCAAGTGGGTGGAGCAGGGAGGACTGAAGCTTTCTTT. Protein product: CASSQVGGAGRTEAFF.

CDR3 amino acids: CASSHQAGASYNEQFF. The CDR3 nucleotides are TGTGCCAGCAGCCACCAAGCGGGAGCGTCCTACAATGAGCAGTTCTTC. The gene calls are TRBV4-2 and TRBJ2-1, with TRBD2 matching 8 bases. Per germline, CDR1 LGHNA and CDR2 YNFKEQ. The CDR3 consists of 16 residues. V lost 3 bases to trimming and J lost 1 base; unmatched junction nucleotides: 5.

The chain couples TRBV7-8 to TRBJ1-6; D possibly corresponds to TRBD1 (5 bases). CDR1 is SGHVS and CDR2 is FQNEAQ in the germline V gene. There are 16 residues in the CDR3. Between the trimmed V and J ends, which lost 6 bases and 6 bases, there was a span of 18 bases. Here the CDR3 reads CASRQGGANSNSPLHF. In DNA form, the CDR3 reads TGTGCCAGCAGGCAAGGTGGGGCTAATAGTAATTCACCCCTCCACTTT.

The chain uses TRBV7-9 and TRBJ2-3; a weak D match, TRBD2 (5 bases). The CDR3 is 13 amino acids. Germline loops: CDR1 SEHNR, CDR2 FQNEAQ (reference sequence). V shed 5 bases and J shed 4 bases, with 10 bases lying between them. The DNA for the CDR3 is TGTGCCAGCAGCCTACTAGTGGCAGATACGCAGTATTTT. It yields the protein CASSLLVADTQYF.

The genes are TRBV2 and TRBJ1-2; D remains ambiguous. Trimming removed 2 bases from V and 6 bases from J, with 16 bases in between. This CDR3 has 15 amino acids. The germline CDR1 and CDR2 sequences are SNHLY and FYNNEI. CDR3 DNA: TGTGCCAGCAGTGAAATCCGGGCCACTAGAGATGGCTACACCTTC. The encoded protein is CASSEIRATRDGYTF.